The 7 T cell receptor beta chains below come from one sample, sequenced in a study of blood T cell repertoires in COVID-19. TCRdb's copy holds only in-frame clones and misses some; the assay was immunoSEQ multiplex PCR. The data hold 130,000 or so clones, with approximately 77% observed a single time. Sequenced: peripheral blood. The receptor source for this set is a man older than 75 with acute or convalescent COVID-19.

The chain joins TRBV3-1 (or the pseudogene TRBV3-2) to TRBJ1-2; unclear D gene. The CDR3 covers 13 residues. Germline CDR1 LGHDT, CDR2 YNNKEL (reference sequence). The V end was cut by 0 bases, the J end by 8 bases, with 10 bases between. CDR3 amino acids: CASSQENTNGYTF. Written as DNA, the CDR3 is TGTGCCAGCAGCCAAGAAAACACAAACGGCTACACCTTC.

The chain links TRBV15 to TRBJ2-7, with a weak D call TRBD1 (5 bases). The CDR3 has 13 residues. Trimming shortened V by 4 bases and J by 0 bases, and 7 bases separated the two germline ends. CDR1 and CDR2 (germline): LNHNV, YYDKDF (reference sequence). The CDR3 DNA reads as TGTGCCACCAGCATACAGGCCTCCTACGAGCAGTACTTC. Its protein product is CATSIQASYEQYF.

This sequence joins TRBV6-5 and TRBJ1-2, with 9 bases fitting TRBD1. Losses at the gene ends were 4 bases for V and 8 bases for J; bases not matched to a gene: 8. Per the germline V gene, CDR1 is MNHEY and CDR2 is SVGAGI. The CDR3 runs 14 residues. CDR3 loop: CASSSPPDRGGYTF. CDR3 DNA: TGTGCCAGCAGTTCCCCCCCGGACAGGGGAGGCTACACCTTC.

The chain has TRBV21-1 and TRBJ2-7; TRBD1, as called in the table, went unchecked against the DNA. TRBV21-1 is assigned pseudogene status. The CDR3 spans 16 residues. CDR3 protein: CASSKKCWTLGYEQYF. DNA of the CDR3: TGTGCCAGCAGCAAGAAGTGCTGGACACTGGGATACGAGCAGTACTTC.

The chain combines TRBV6-5 with TRBJ2-1; D is unclear. Germline V gene data show CDR1 as MNHEY and CDR2 as SVGAGI. This CDR3 has 14 residues. With 1 base removed from V and 2 bases from J, the gap between germline ends came to 6 bases. CDR3 in amino acids: CASSYYRAYNEQFF. CDR3 sequence (DNA): TGTGCCAGCAGTTACTATCGGGCCTACAATGAGCAGTTCTTC.

This rearrangement joins TRBV6-2 or TRBV6-3 to TRBJ2-2, with 8 bases lining up with TRBD1. The length of the CDR3 is 16 residues. V gave up 3 bases and J gave up 4 bases; unmatched junction bases: 7. The germline V gene has CDR1 MNHEY and CDR2 SVGEGT. The CDR3 spells CASSYGQGSTTGELFF. CDR3 coding DNA: TGTGCCAGCAGTTATGGACAGGGATCTACCACCGGGGAGCTGTTTTTT.

This chain uses TRBV7-6 with TRBJ2-3; tentative D call: TRBD2 (5 bases). In germline, CDR1 is SGHVS, CDR2 FNYEAQ. Trimming pared 4 bases from V and 2 bases from J, leaving 13 bases between. The CDR3 has 15 amino acids. As DNA, the CDR3 is TGTGCCAGCAGCTCGGTGCCGGACTCCACAGATACGCAGTATTTT. Translation gives CASSSVPDSTDTQYF.